The 5 T cell receptor beta chains reported below all come from one sample, sequenced in a study of metastatic and nonmetastatic thyroid tumors. MiXCR was used by TCRdb to re-call the PCR reads. The data show about 52,000 clones, with more than 15% seen just once and 2.5% to 3% held by the top ten. No patient received treatment before thyroid surgery. The sequenced sample consisted of blood. These receptors all come from a female donor with papillary thyroid cancer or a benign thyroid nodule (not recorded which). Some clones in this sample may be carry-over from other donors' samples.

This clone was counted at least ten times. A read error may explain this, as a much larger clone is one base away. No conserved phenylalanine or tryptophan is present at the end of the CDR3, so a read error is the likely explanation. V and J are TRBV6-1 and TRBJ2-1; tentatively, D is TRBD1 (5 bases). CDR3 length: 16 residues. V was pared by 7 bases and J by 4 bases, with 20 bases between. Germline assignment: CDR1 MNHNS and CDR2 SASEGT. CDR3 DNA sequence: TGTGCCAGCACCCCAAGGAGAGCAGGGAATTACAATGAGCAGTTCTCC. Amino acid sequence: CASTPRRAGNYNEQFS.

Ten or more counts support this clone. The V and J genes are TRBV28 and TRBJ2-4; a weak D match, TRBD2 (5 bases). CDR1 and CDR2 (germline): MDHEN, SYDVKM. The CDR3 extends over 14 amino acids. Trimming cost V 3 bases and J 7 bases, with 13 bases left between them. Here the CDR3 DNA reads TGTGCCAGCAGTTTGTGGGCGCGAGGGAACATTCAGTACTTC. This codes for CASSLWARGNIQYF. Using reference TRBV28 and TRBJ2-4 for the parts outside the CDR3, the full variable domain is DVKVTQSSRYLVKRTGEKVFLECVQDMDHENMFWYRQDPGLGLRLIYFSYDVKMKEKGDIPEGYSVSREKKERFSLILESASTNQTSMYLCASSLWARGNIQYFGAGTRLSVL.

This clone has ten or more counts. V is TRBV5-6 and J is TRBJ2-5; 8 nucleotides align to TRBD2. This CDR3 has 15 residues. Germline trimming cut 4 bases from V and 1 base from J; bases unmatched to any gene: 6. Germline loops: CDR1 SGHDT, CDR2 YYEEEE. The CDR3 reads CASSPRTSRQETQYF. DNA of the CDR3: TGTGCCAGCAGCCCCAGGACTAGCCGCCAAGAGACCCAGTACTTC.

For the CDR3, the DNA is TGTGCCAGTAGTATAGGCGGACAGCCCCAGCATTTT. It specifies CASSIGGQPQHF. The chain uses TRBV19 and TRBJ1-5; no firm D call. The CDR3 is made up of 12 amino acids. Trimming took off 1 base at V and 7 bases at J, with 5 bases between the two ends. Looked up from germline, CDR1 is LNHDA and CDR2 is SQIVND (reference sequence).

This clone was counted at least ten times. This chain uses TRBV6-1 with TRBJ1-4, with 7 bases aligning to TRBD1. V lost 7 bases and J lost 5; bases outside the gene matches: 7. Germline CDR1 and CDR2: MNHNS and SASEGT. The CDR3 extends over 14 amino acids. The CDR3 protein is CASTRDSPNEKLFF. The CDR3 bases are TGTGCCAGCACCCGGGACAGCCCAAATGAAAAACTGTTTTTT.